The 21 T cell receptor beta chains reported below all come from one sample, sequenced in a study of control samples from healthy donors and cancer patients. Clones were read by immunoSEQ multiplex PCR, and TCRdb kept only the in-frame ones, dropping some. Its table records about 190,000 clones. The sample was blood. The receptors come from a woman aged 30 to 39 in good health.

This chain links TRBV3-1 (or the pseudogene TRBV3-2) with TRBJ1-2; D is unresolved. Trimming removed 3 bases at V and 7 bases at J, with 12 bases between. The germline V gene encodes CDR1 LGHDT and CDR2 YNNKEL (reference sequence). The CDR3 length is 13 residues. CDR3 protein: CASSQLRRFGYTF. The CDR3 nucleotides read TGTGCCAGCAGCCAGTTAAGGAGATTTGGCTACACCTTC.

The rearrangement links TRBV6-2 or TRBV6-3 to TRBJ2-3; possible D gene TRBD1, 6 bases. Germline V lookup: CDR1 MNHEY, CDR2 SVGEGT. CDR3 size: 16 residues. The V and J ends lost 0 bases and 1 base respectively, with 11 bases between them. The DNA for the CDR3 is TGTGCCAGCAGTTACTCTGGCAGGGGTGGCACAGATACGCAGTATTTT. Translation: CASSYSGRGGTDTQYF.

This rearrangement joins TRBV5-1 to TRBJ1-4; no clear D gene. Germline V CDR1 and CDR2: SGHRS, YFSETQ. The CDR3 loop spans 15 amino acids. Trimming cost V 0 bases and J 1 base, with 7 bases left between them. In DNA, the CDR3 is TGCGCCAGCAGCTTGGAGGTCGGAACTAATGAAAAACTGTTTTTT. Protein product: CASSLEVGTNEKLFF.

The chain is built from TRBV12-2 and TRBJ1-2. TRBV12-2 is designated a pseudogene. CDR3 size: 17 residues. The CDR3 loop reads CASRLMCRERCQYGYTF. CDR3 sequence (DNA): TGTGCAAGTCGCTTAATGTGCAGGGAGAGATGTCAGTATGGCTACACCTTC.

This sequence joins TRBV6-2 or TRBV6-3 and TRBJ2-7; D perhaps matches TRBD2 (7 bases). Germline V CDR1 and CDR2: MNHEY, SVGEGT. V lost 4 bases to trimming and J lost 2 bases, with 24 bases between them. The CDR3 is 18 residues long. The CDR3 DNA reads as TGTGCCAGCAGTTTCACCCCGGGAGGTCTGGGACACACCTACGAGCAGTACTTC. The encoded protein is CASSFTPGGLGHTYEQYF.

This rearrangement joins TRBV5-6 to TRBJ2-7; TRBD1 agrees at 12 bases. The V gene end was trimmed by 5 bases and the J gene end by 3 bases; junction bases not matched to a gene: 6. The CDR3 contains 15 residues. Germline CDR1 is SGHDT and CDR2 is YYEEEE. The CDR3 sequence is CASRPGTGGSYEQYF. The CDR3 DNA is TGTGCCAGCAGACCCGGGACAGGGGGCAGCTACGAGCAGTACTTC.

The genes are TRBV4-2 and TRBJ2-1; TRBD2 agrees at 9 bases. The CDR3 is 15 residues long. The trim removed 4 bases at V and 3 bases at J, leaving 4 bases unmatched. Germline assignment: CDR1 LGHNA and CDR2 YNFKEQ. The DNA of the CDR3 is TGTGCCAGCAGCCTGGTTAGCGGGGGCTACAATGAGCAGTTCTTC. Residues: CASSLVSGGYNEQFF.

V and J are TRBV6-1 and TRBJ1-1, with D tentatively TRBD1 (6 bases). Germline lookup yields CDR1 MNHNS and CDR2 SASEGT. With 2 bases removed from V and 5 bases from J, the gap between germline ends came to 18 bases. The CDR3 runs to 16 residues. The CDR3 nucleotides are TGTGCCAGCAGTGAACGCAGGGCAGGGGCGAGGACTGAAGCTTTCTTT. Protein sequence: CASSERRAGARTEAFF.

The chain carries TRBV4-1 and TRBJ1-5; D is unclear. The germline gives CDR1 MGHRA, CDR2 YSYEKL. Trimming stripped 1 base from V and 3 bases from J, with 13 bases between. This CDR3 comprises 16 residues. CDR3 in DNA: TGCGCCAGCAGCCAAGGAATCTCTAGAGACAATCAGCCCCAGCATTTT. This codes for CASSQGISRDNQPQHF.

The V and J genes are TRBV5-6 and TRBJ1-1; no clear D. CDR3 length: 12 amino acids. V dropped 7 bases and J dropped 3 bases, with 10 bases sitting between them. From germline, CDR1 is SGHDT and CDR2 YYEEEE. The CDR3 here is CASGRGYTEAFF. CDR3 bases: TGTGCCAGCGGCAGAGGGTACACTGAAGCTTTCTTT.

The chain has TRBV6-2 or TRBV6-3 and TRBJ2-4; D gene uncertain. The germline V and J ends were trimmed by 2 bases and 4 bases, with 9 bases remaining between them. From germline, CDR1 is MNHEY and CDR2 SVGEGT. The CDR3 contains 14 residues. CDR3 residues: CASSYDWDKNIQYF. CDR3 DNA: TGTGCCAGCAGTTACGACTGGGATAAAAACATTCAGTACTTC.

The rearrangement joins TRBV4-1 to TRBJ2-7; D could derive from TRBD1 or TRBD2 (5 bases each). CDR3 length: 14 residues. Germline V gives CDR1 MGHRA, CDR2 YSYEKL. Deletions cut 1 base from V and 6 bases from J, with 13 bases between. The CDR3 DNA reads as TGCGCCAGCAGCCAAGGAAGAGGGGTTAGCGAGCAGTACTTC. Translation: CASSQGRGVSEQYF.

This sequence joins TRBV5-6 and TRBJ1-1; D might be TRBD1 (5 bases). Germline-derived CDR1 and CDR2 are SGHDT and YYEEEE. Trimming took off 4 bases at V and 7 bases at J, with 17 bases between the two ends. The CDR3 has 14 amino acids. The CDR3 DNA follows: TGTGCCAGCAGCGGAATGGGACTGCTAGATGAAGCTTTCTTT. Translated, it gives CASSGMGLLDEAFF.

The rearrangement links TRBV7-9 to TRBJ1-6, with TRBD1 matching 7 bases. Germline assignment: CDR1 SEHNR and CDR2 FQNEAQ (reference sequence). The CDR3 consists of 15 residues. Trimming removed 5 bases from V and 6 bases from J; junction bases left unmatched: 7. The CDR3 DNA follows: TGTGCCAGCAGCACCGACAGGGAGGGTAATTCACCCCTCCACTTT. It codes for CASSTDREGNSPLHF.

V usage is TRBV5-1 and J usage is TRBJ1-3; D call uncertain. The CDR3 is 15 residues long. Germline V gene lookup returns CDR1 SGHRS and CDR2 YFSETQ. Trimming cost V 4 bases and J 3 bases, with 14 bases left between them. In DNA, the CDR3 is TGCGCCAGCAGCCGACCAACAGAGGTTGGAAACACCATATATTTT. As protein: CASSRPTEVGNTIYF.

This CDR3 reads CATSSKGQVLGEKLFF. The DNA of the CDR3 is TGTGCCACCAGCAGCAAAGGACAGGTCTTGGGCGAAAAACTGTTTTTT. The genes are TRBV15 and TRBJ1-4; 7 bases align to TRBD1. The CDR3 sequence is 16 residues long. V lost 3 bases to trimming and J lost 8 bases; unmatched junction nucleotides: 12. The germline gives CDR1 LNHNV, CDR2 YYDKDF (reference sequence).

The chain is built from TRBV7-9 and TRBJ2-1, with 9 bases matching TRBD1. Germline CDR1 is SEHNR and CDR2 is FQNEAQ (reference sequence). J lost 4 bases, V lost 6 bases, and 7 bases had no gene match. CDR3 size: 15 residues. CDR3 protein: CASSGAGQGYNEQFF. Here the CDR3 DNA reads TGTGCCAGCAGTGGGGCGGGACAGGGTTACAATGAGCAGTTCTTC.

The chain combines TRBV19 with TRBJ1-3; D is unresolved. Germline V gives CDR1 LNHDA, CDR2 SQIVND (reference sequence). Trimming pared 5 bases from V and 0 bases from J, leaving 14 bases between. The CDR3 runs 16 residues. CDR3 sequence reads: CASSPGQATSGNTIYF. The DNA of the CDR3 is TGTGCCAGTAGTCCGGGTCAGGCTACCTCTGGAAACACCATATATTTT.

The V call is TRBV28, the J call TRBJ2-2; 10 bases are shared with TRBD1. CDR1 is MDHEN and CDR2 is SYDVKM in the germline V gene. The CDR3 covers 14 residues. Germline trimming cut 5 bases from V and 7 bases from J; bases unmatched to any gene: 4. The chain's CDR3 is CASSPGTGVGELFF. The CDR3 bases are TGTGCCAGCAGTCCCGGGACAGGGGTCGGGGAGCTGTTTTTT.

This sequence joins TRBV18 and TRBJ1-3; D ambiguous. Trimming stripped 2 bases from V and 0 bases from J, with 5 bases between. In germline, CDR1 is KGHSH, CDR2 LQKENI. This CDR3 spans 14 amino acids. The CDR3 DNA sequence: TGTGCCAGCTCACCATCGAGCTCTGGAAACACCATATATTTT. This gives the protein CASSPSSSGNTIYF. The full variable domain, in which reference TRBV18 and TRBJ1-3 provide the parts outside the CDR3, is NAGVMQNPRHLVRRRGQEARLRCSPMKGHSHVYWYRQLPEEGLKFMVYLQKENIIDESGMPKERFSAEFPKEGPSILRIQQVVRGDSAAYFCASSPSSSGNTIYFGEGSWLTVV.

The rearrangement links TRBV28 to TRBJ1-1, with a tentative D call TRBD1 (6 bases). CDR3 length equals 13 residues. CDR1 MDHEN and CDR2 SYDVKM come from the germline V gene. V lost 11 bases and J lost 6, with 19 bases in between. The CDR3 DNA follows: TGTGCCTGGGGGATGGGGGCGACCTCTGAAGCTTTCTTT. Protein product: CAWGMGATSEAFF. The whole variable domain, filled in from reference TRBV28 and TRBJ1-1, reads DVKVTQSSRYLVKRTGEKVFLECVQDMDHENMFWYRQDPGLGLRLIYFSYDVKMKEKGDIPEGYSVSREKKERFSLILESASTNQTSMYLCAWGMGATSEAFFGQGTRLTVV.